This T cell receptor beta chain came from a study of blood T cells in healthy people across ages. PCR was performed a second time for roughly 6 to 12 cycles using a sample-barcoded 5' primer and a J-beta primer mix. Each cDNA molecule was tagged by a template-switch adaptor that had 12 random nucleotides. One entry per CDR3 protein, called by TCRdb with MiXCR from the 5' RACE reads. The table has about 670,000 distinct CDR3 sequences, over 40% seen once. Trimming took 8 bases from V and 5 from J, leaving 8 bases between them. Looked up from germline, CDR1 is MNHEY and CDR2 is SVGAGI. The CDR3 extends over 11 amino acids. There are many counts of this clonotype. The authors isolated at least 6.5 million PBMCs per sample. Total RNA, at least 5.5 micrograms per sample, came from PBMCs.

Sequenced sample: blood. This sequence originates from a woman older than 75 in good health. V is TRBV6-5 and J is TRBJ2-3; D unresolved. In nucleotides, the CDR3 is TGTGCCAGCTCCGCATTAGATACGCAGTATTTT. Its protein product is CASSALDTQYF.